This is a list of T cell receptor beta chains from one sample in a study of blood T cell repertoires in COVID-19. Method: immunoSEQ multiplex PCR; TCRdb's copy keeps in-frame clones and lacks some. The sample carries about 180,000 clones, about 75% recorded once. The specimen was peripheral blood. Receptors originate from a woman between 65 and 79 years old with acute or convalescent COVID-19. The CDR3 runs from the conserved cysteine through the conserved F or W. The order of the fields is V gene, D gene, J gene, clone size, CDR3 length, CDR3 protein, CDR3 DNA. D genes are given only for firm matches. The size field is filled for only some rows; it gives once, few, many or a size class.

>TRBV5-8|TRBD1|TRBJ2-2|few|14
CASSLRQGTGELFF
TGTGCCAGCAGCCTACGACAGGGTACCGGGGAGCTGTTTTTT
>TRBV27|-|TRBJ2-5|-|18
CASSFRGTPLGEGETQYF
TGTGCCAGCAGTTTTAGGGGGACACCCCTAGGGGAAGGGGAGACCCAGTACTTC
>TRBV4-2|-|TRBJ2-5|-|14
CASSQEGGRETQYF
TGTGCCAGCAGCCAAGAGGGGGGGCGAGAGACCCAGTACTTC
>TRBV5-1|TRBD2|TRBJ2-1|-|16
CASSQVAGGAYNEQFF
TGCGCCAGCAGCCAAGTAGCGGGAGGGGCCTACAATGAGCAGTTCTTC
>TRBV30|-|TRBJ2-1|-|18
CAWSAPLGSAGPYNEQFF
TGTGCCTGGAGCGCCCCCTTGGGGTCTGCGGGACCCTACAATGAGCAGTTCTTC
>TRBV19|TRBD1|TRBJ2-5|-|15
CASSIDTGARETQYF
TGTGCCAGTAGTATAGACACAGGGGCTAGGGAGACCCAGTACTTC
>TRBV9|-|TRBJ2-5|-|15
CASSVAQARQETQYF
TGTGCCAGCAGCGTAGCTCAGGCGCGACAAGAGACCCAGTACTTC
>TRBV5-1|TRBD2|TRBJ2-5|-|16
CASSALAGTNGETQYF
TGCGCCAGCAGCGCCTTAGCGGGAACAAACGGAGAGACCCAGTACTTC
>TRBV29-1|TRBD2|TRBJ2-1|-|15
CSPAKKSGGGDEQFF
TGCAGCCCAGCAAAGAAAAGCGGGGGCGGGGATGAGCAGTTCTTC
>TRBV5-1|-|TRBJ2-6|-|16
CASSLAQGSGANVLTF
TGCGCCAGCAGCTTGGCTCAGGGGTCTGGGGCCAACGTCCTGACTTTC
>TRBV6-5|-|TRBJ2-7|few|14
CASSPDRSSYEQYF
TGTGCCAGCAGCCCCGACAGGAGCTCCTACGAGCAGTACTTC
>TRBV12-5|TRBD2|TRBJ2-7|-|15
CASGSWTSGSAEQYF
TGTGCTAGTGGTTCTTGGACTAGCGGGAGTGCCGAGCAGTACTTC
>TRBV7-3|TRBD2|TRBJ2-3|-|17
CASSSNPGLAGTDTQYF
TGTGCCAGCAGCTCCAACCCCGGGCTAGCGGGCACAGATACGCAGTATTTT
>TRBV20-1|TRBD1|TRBJ2-7|-|11
CSPVQGEEQYF
TGCAGTCCCGTACAGGGGGAGGAGCAGTACTTC
>TRBV5-1|TRBD2|TRBJ2-1|-|16
CASSRETSGSYNEQFF
TGCGCCAGCAGCCGGGAGACTAGCGGGAGCTACAATGAGCAGTTCTTC
>TRBV28|-|TRBJ1-6|-|13
CASKGLNLSPLHF
TGTGCCAGCAAGGGACTAAACCTTTCACCCCTCCACTTT
>TRBV5-4|-|TRBJ2-3|-|11
CAVGSTDTQYF
TGTGCCGTCGGGAGCACAGATACGCAGTATTTT
>TRBV7-9|-|TRBJ1-1|-|14
CASSLATVNTEAFF
TGTGCCAGCAGCTTAGCGACAGTGAACACTGAAGCTTTCTTT
>TRBV27|TRBD1|TRBJ2-7|-|15
CASSRPGQGDHEQYF
TGTGCCAGCAGTCGTCCCGGACAGGGAGACCACGAGCAGTACTTC
>TRBV6-5|TRBD2|TRBJ2-1|-|13
CASSSGSYNEQFF
TGTGCCAGCTCAAGCGGGAGCTACAATGAGCAGTTCTTC
>TRBV10-2|TRBD2|TRBJ2-3|once|14
CASSENSAGSTQYF
TGCGCCAGCAGTGAAAATTCAGCGGGGAGTACGCAGTATTTT
>TRBV13|TRBD2|TRBJ2-2|-|14
CASSSLAVTGELFF
TGTGCCAGCAGCTCACTAGCGGTCACCGGGGAGCTGTTTTTT
>TRBV7-3|TRBD1|TRBJ2-2|-|15
CASSLGQANTGELFF
TGTGCCAGCAGCTTAGGACAGGCGAACACCGGGGAGCTGTTTTTT
>TRBV5-1|TRBD2|TRBJ2-5|-|13
CASSWEGVETQYF
TGCGCCAGCAGCTGGGAGGGAGTGGAGACCCAGTACTTC
>TRBV5-1|TRBD2|TRBJ2-5|-|18
CASSLASLGLAGQETQYF
TGCGCCAGCAGCTTGGCCTCGTTGGGACTAGCGGGCCAAGAGACCCAGTACTTC
>TRBV15|-|TRBJ1-4|-|16
CATSRDLSVTNEKLFF
TGTGCCACCAGCAGAGATCTGTCAGTGACTAATGAAAAACTGTTTTTT
>TRBV2|-|TRBJ2-5|-|14
CASRKERNQETQYF
TGTGCCAGCAGGAAGGAGAGGAACCAAGAGACCCAGTACTTC
>TRBV5-4|TRBD1|TRBJ2-2|-|15
CASSLPGQGSGELFF
TGTGCCAGCAGCTTACCGGGACAGGGGTCCGGGGAGCTGTTTTTT
>TRBV7-9|-|TRBJ2-7|-|17
CASSLEREMNMGYEQYF
TGTGCCAGCAGCTTAGAACGGGAGATGAACATGGGCTACGAGCAGTACTTC
>TRBV7-3|-|TRBJ2-3|-|15
CASSLGGHSTDTQYF
TGTGCCAGCAGCTTAGGTGGACATAGCACAGATACGCAGTATTTT
>TRBV5-1|TRBD1|TRBJ2-5|-|14
CATTGGTGGETQYF
TGCGCCACCACAGGGGGGACAGGGGGCGAGACCCAGTACTTC
>TRBV7-6|TRBD2|TRBJ2-3|-|15
CASSPGLADTDTQYF
TGTGCCAGCAGCCCGGGACTAGCCGATACAGATACGCAGTATTTT
>TRBV19|TRBD1|TRBJ2-3|few|18
CASSIDPDRDGLTDTQYF
TGTGCCAGTAGTATAGATCCGGACAGGGATGGTCTGACAGATACGCAGTATTTT
>TRBV6-5|-|TRBJ2-3|-|14
CASSPGFGPDTQYF
TGTGCCAGCAGCCCAGGGTTCGGCCCAGATACGCAGTATTTT
>TRBV18|-|TRBJ1-2|-|14
CASSLTGQIYGYTF
TGTGCCAGCTCACTGACCGGACAGATCTATGGCTACACCTTC
>TRBV5-1|-|TRBJ1-2|-|15
CASSSGPDSPGGYTF
TGCGCCAGCAGCTCGGGACCGGACAGCCCTGGGGGCTACACCTTC
>TRBV5-6|TRBD1|TRBJ1-5|-|14
CASSRTGPTEPQHF
TGTGCCAGCAGCCGGACAGGGCCGACGGAGCCCCAGCATTTT
>TRBV10-3|TRBD1|TRBJ2-7|-|14
CAISKGQGAYEQYF
TGTGCCATCAGTAAGGGACAGGGGGCCTACGAGCAGTACTTC
>TRBV13|-|TRBJ1-5|-|15
CASSLGLSGSQPQHF
TGTGCCAGCAGCTTAGGGTTATCGGGGTCTCAGCCCCAGCATTTT
>TRBV7-2|TRBD2|TRBJ2-3|-|15
CASSLRGRATDTQYF
TGTGCCAGCAGCTTACGCGGGAGGGCCACAGATACGCAGTATTTT
>TRBV6-1|-|TRBJ1-1|-|14
CASSEGPNRSRAFF
TGTGCCAGCAGTGAAGGGCCAAACAGGAGTCGAGCTTTCTTT
>TRBV28|-|TRBJ2-6|few|14
CASSLSSGANVLTF
TGTGCCAGCAGTTTGTCATCTGGGGCCAACGTCCTGACTTTC
>TRBV3-1/TRBV3-2|-|TRBJ2-7|many|14
CASSQTSSPYEQYF
TGTGCCAGCAGCCAGACATCCAGCCCCTACGAGCAGTACTTC
>TRBV24-1|-|TRBJ1-5|once|14
CATSDFHADQPQHF
TGTGCCACCAGTGACTTTCACGCGGATCAGCCCCAGCATTTT
>TRBV6-5|TRBD1|TRBJ2-7|-|12
CASSGGSYEQYF
TGTGCATCCTCAGGGGGTTCCTACGAGCAGTACTTC
>TRBV19|-|TRBJ2-7|few|15
CASSETGLLTYEQYF
TGTGCCAGTAGCGAAACAGGGCTTTTAACCTACGAGCAGTACTTC
>TRBV7-9|-|TRBJ1-4|-|13
CASSLDRTEKLFF
TGTGCCAGCAGCTTAGACAGGACGGAAAAACTGTTTTTT
>TRBV6-5|TRBD2|TRBJ2-3|-|15
CASSRSGRGADTQYF
TGTGCCAGCAGCCGAAGCGGGAGGGGAGCAGATACGCAGTATTTT
>TRBV5-1|-|TRBJ2-7|-|15
CASSVGTGENYEQYF
TGCGCCAGCAGCGTAGGGACGGGAGAGAACTACGAGCAGTACTTC